Given below is one T cell receptor beta chain in context. Antigen: not known. The data belong to a study of cytomegalovirus exposure and HLA in healthy donors. Study-wide context: From about 179 million T cells, an earlier analysis saw 90 million to 130 million unique TCR beta sequences.

Findings and limits, study-wide: In a later analysis, at a false discovery rate of 0.05, roughly 17,000 TCR beta sequences matched HLA alleles. As was reported, the classifier diagnosed cytomegalovirus status with high specificity and sensitivity. One later analysis reportedly identified an Asian-associated ancestry cluster that showed fewer N-insertions than the approximately 700-donor mean.

Unmatched junction bases numbered 8, after V lost 8 bases and J lost 7 bases. This CDR3 region has 14 residues. Germline V gene sequence: CDR1 MDHEN, CDR2 SYDVKM. The PCR was carried out with 60 Vbeta primers and 13 Jbeta primers. Here immunoSEQ multiplex PCR was the method, and the copy in TCRdb shows in-frame clones only, minus some. The sample includes 100,000 to 150,000 clones, over 70% of them seen just once. The sample consisted of PBMCs. This TCR derives from a woman in her thirties or forties in good health and CMV-seronegative. This rearrangement joins TRBV28 to TRBJ1-6, with 7 bases that match TRBD1. CDR3 in amino acids: CASDPGGRNSPLHF. CDR3 in DNA: TGTGCCAGCGATCCAGGGGGTCGAAATTCACCCCTCCACTTT.